This TCR beta chain was identified in a study of fetal regulatory T cell absence and autoimmunity. The assay was immunoSEQ multiplex PCR, and TCRdb's table has in-frame clones only and misses some. The table lists more than 85,000 clones, around 72% of them singletons. The study, taken as a whole, reports: Pancreas TCRs were oligoclonally enriched versus cord blood, some clones over 80-fold. Broadly similar TRB gene family usage was seen in pancreas and cord blood.

Remarks on this clone: What it recognizes is unknown.

The CDR3 sequence is 18 residues long. Unmatched junction bases numbered 9, after V lost 2 bases and J lost 7 bases. Germline V gene data show CDR1 as MGHRA and CDR2 as YSYEKL. The J gene is TRBJ2-2, the V gene TRBV4-1; 14 nucleotides match TRBD2. The sequenced sample was pancreas tissue. This TCR derives from a male donor with IPEX syndrome. CDR3: CASSQSGTSGRGSGELFF. The CDR3 coding sequence is TGCGCCAGCAGCCAATCCGGGACTAGCGGGAGAGGTAGCGGGGAGCTGTTTTTT.